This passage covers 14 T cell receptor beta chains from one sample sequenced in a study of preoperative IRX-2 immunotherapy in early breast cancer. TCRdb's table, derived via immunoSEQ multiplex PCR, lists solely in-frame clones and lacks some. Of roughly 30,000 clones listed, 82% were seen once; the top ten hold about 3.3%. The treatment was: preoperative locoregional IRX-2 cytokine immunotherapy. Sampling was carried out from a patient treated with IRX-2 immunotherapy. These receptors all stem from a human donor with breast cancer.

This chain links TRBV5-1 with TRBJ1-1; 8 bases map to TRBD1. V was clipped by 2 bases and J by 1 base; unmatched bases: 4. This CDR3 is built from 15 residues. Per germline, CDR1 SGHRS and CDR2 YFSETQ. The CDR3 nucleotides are TGCGCCAGCAGCTTCCAGACAGGGGAGAACACTGAAGCTTTCTTT. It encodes CASSFQTGENTEAFF.

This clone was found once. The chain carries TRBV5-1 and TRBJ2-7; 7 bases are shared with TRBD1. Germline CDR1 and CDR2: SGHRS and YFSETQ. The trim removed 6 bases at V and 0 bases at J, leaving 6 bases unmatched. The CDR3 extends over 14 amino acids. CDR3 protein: CASKEQGSSYEQYF. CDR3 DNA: TGCGCCAGCAAAGAACAGGGGAGCTCCTACGAGCAGTACTTC.

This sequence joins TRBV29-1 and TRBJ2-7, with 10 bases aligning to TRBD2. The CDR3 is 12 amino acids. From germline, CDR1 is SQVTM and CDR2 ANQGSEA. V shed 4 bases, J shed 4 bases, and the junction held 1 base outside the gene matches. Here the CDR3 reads CSVVSGGYEQYF. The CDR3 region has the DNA TGCAGCGTTGTTAGCGGGGGGTACGAGCAGTACTTC.

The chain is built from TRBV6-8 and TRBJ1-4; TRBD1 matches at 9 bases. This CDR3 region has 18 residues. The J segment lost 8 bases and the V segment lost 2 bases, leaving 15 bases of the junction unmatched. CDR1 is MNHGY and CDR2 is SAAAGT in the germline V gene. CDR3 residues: CASSYGRWYGTGSEKLFF. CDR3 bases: TGTGCCAGCAGTTACGGAAGGTGGTATGGGACAGGGTCCGAAAAACTGTTTTTT.

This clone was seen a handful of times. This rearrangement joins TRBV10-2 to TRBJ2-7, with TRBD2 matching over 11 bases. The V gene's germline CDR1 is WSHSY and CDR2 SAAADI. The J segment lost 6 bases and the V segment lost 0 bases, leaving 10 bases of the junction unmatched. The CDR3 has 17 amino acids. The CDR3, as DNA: TGCGCCAGCAGTGAGTCCCTACTAGCGGGAGTCCGTGGCGAGCAGTACTTC. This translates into CASSESLLAGVRGEQYF.

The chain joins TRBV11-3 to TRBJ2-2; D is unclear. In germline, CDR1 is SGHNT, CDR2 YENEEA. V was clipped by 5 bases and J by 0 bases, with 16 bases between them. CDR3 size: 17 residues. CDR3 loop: CASSLGPFAANTGELFF. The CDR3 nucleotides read TGTGCCAGCAGCCTAGGACCCTTTGCAGCGAACACCGGGGAGCTGTTTTTT.

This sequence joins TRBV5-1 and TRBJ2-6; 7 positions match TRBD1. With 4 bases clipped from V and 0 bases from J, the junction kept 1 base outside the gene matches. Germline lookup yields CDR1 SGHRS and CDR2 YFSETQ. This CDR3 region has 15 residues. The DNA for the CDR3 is TGCGCCAGCAGCAGGGACAGCTCTGGGGCCAACGTCCTGACTTTC. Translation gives CASSRDSSGANVLTF.

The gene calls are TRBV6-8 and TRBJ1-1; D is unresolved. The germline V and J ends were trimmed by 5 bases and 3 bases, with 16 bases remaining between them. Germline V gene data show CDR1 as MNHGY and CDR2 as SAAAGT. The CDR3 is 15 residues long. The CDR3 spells CASSPRAGYYTEAFF. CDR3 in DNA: TGTGCCAGCAGTCCCCGGGCCGGGTACTACACTGAAGCTTTCTTT.

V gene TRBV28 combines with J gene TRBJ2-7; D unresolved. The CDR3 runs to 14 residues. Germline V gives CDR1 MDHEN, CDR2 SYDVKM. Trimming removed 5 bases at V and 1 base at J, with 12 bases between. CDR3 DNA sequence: TGTGCCAGCAGTATAGTGGGTATTTCCTACGAGCAGTACTTC. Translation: CASSIVGISYEQYF.

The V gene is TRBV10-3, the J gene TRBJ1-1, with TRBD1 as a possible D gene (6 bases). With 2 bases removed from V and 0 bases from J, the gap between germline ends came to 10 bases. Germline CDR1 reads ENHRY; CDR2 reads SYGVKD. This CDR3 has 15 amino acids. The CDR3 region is CAISEPGHMNTEAFF. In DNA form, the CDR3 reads TGTGCCATCAGTGAGCCGGGACACATGAACACTGAAGCTTTCTTT.

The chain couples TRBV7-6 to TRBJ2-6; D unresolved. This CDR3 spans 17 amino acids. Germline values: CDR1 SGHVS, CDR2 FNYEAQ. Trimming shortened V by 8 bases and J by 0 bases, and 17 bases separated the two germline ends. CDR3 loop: CASVPRRPNSGANVLTF. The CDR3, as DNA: TGTGCCAGCGTACCCCGGAGACCCAACTCTGGGGCCAACGTCCTGACTTTC.

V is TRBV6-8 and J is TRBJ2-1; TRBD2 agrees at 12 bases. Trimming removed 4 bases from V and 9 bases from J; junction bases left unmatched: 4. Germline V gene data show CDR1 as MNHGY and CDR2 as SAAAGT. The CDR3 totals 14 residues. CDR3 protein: CASSWASGGAEQFF. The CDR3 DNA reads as TGTGCCAGCAGTTGGGCTAGCGGGGGGGCTGAGCAGTTCTTC.

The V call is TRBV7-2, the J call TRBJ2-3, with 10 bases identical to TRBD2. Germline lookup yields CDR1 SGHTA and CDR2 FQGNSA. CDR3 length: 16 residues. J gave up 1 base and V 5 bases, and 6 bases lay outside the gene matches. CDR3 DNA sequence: TGTGCCAGCAGCCTTAGCGGGGGGTCGGGCACAGATACGCAGTATTTT. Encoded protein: CASSLSGGSGTDTQYF.

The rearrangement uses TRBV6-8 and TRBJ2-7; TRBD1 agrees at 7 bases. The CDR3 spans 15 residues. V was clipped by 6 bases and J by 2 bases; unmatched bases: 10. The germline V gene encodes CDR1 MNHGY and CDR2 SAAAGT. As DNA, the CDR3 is TGTGCCAGCAGCGACGGACAGGCAGATCCCTACGAGCAGTACTTC. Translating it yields CASSDGQADPYEQYF.